These 22 T cell receptor beta chains were sequenced from one sample in a study of T cell responses to AZD1222 COVID-19 vaccine. Only in-frame clones appear in the TCRdb table, and some are missing; sequencing was by immunoSEQ multiplex PCR. This repertoire shows 130,000 to 150,000 clones, 91% found once; its top ten account for about 4%. This specimen was peripheral blood, taken 28 days after the second AZD1222 dose. The receptors derive from an adult who received the AZD1222 COVID-19 vaccine.

The J gene is TRBJ1-4, the V gene TRBV5-6, with TRBD1 matching 9 bases. Germline V gives CDR1 SGHDT, CDR2 YYEEEE. With V trimmed by 3 bases and J by 7 bases, 7 bases remained unmatched. This CDR3 comprises 15 residues. The CDR3 sequence is CASSSGTGGFEKLFF. CDR3 nucleotides: TGTGCCAGCAGCTCCGGAACAGGGGGCTTTGAAAAACTGTTTTTT. Together with reference TRBV5-6 and TRBJ1-4, the CDR3 gives the full variable domain: DAGVTQSPTHLIKTRGQQVTLRCSPKSGHDTVSWYQQALGQGPQFIFQYYEEEERQRGNFPDRFSGHQFPNYSSELNVNALLLGDSALYLCASSSGTGGFEKLFFGSGTQLSVL.

CDR3 sequence reads: CASRKSGGGTDTQYF. The DNA of the CDR3 is TGTGCCAGCAGGAAGAGCGGGGGGGGCACAGATACGCAGTATTTT. This sequence joins TRBV9 and TRBJ2-3; 10 bases line up with TRBD2. The CDR3 is 15 residues long. CDR1 is SGDLS, CDR2 YYNGEE, per germline. The trim removed 5 bases at V and 1 base at J, leaving 4 bases unmatched.

V is TRBV19 and J is TRBJ1-4, with D unclear. V lost 6 bases to trimming and J lost 3 bases, with 17 bases between them. This CDR3 is 16 amino acids long. Germline loops: CDR1 LNHDA, CDR2 SQIVND (reference sequence). The CDR3, as DNA: TGTGCCAGTAGCCCTCTCTCGTGGAGTTCTAATGAAAAACTGTTTTTT. It yields the protein CASSPLSWSSNEKLFF. Drawing the rest from reference TRBV19 and TRBJ1-4, the complete variable domain is DGGITQSPKYLFRKEGQNVTLSCEQNLNHDAMYWYRQDPGQGLRLIYYSQIVNDFQKGDIAEGYSVSREKKESFPLTVTSAQKNPTAFYLCASSPLSWSSNEKLFFGSGTQLSVL.

The chain is built from TRBV3-1 (or the pseudogene TRBV3-2) and TRBJ1-4; unclear D gene. The V and J ends lost 1 base and 8 bases respectively, with 8 bases between them. The CDR3 contains 13 residues. CDR1 LGHDT and CDR2 YNNKEL come from the germline V gene (reference sequence). The CDR3 DNA is TGTGCCAGCAGCCAAGGGCCGCCAGAAAAACTGTTTTTT. Protein sequence: CASSQGPPEKLFF.

The rearrangement links TRBV6-6 to TRBJ2-1; either TRBD1 or TRBD2 may supply D (5 bases each). Per the germline V gene, CDR1 is MNHNY and CDR2 is SVGAGI (reference sequence). CDR3 size: 13 residues. The V and J ends lost 10 bases and 6 bases respectively, with 16 bases between them. The CDR3 region is CATFRDQPNEQFF. CDR3 sequence (DNA): TGTGCCACCTTCCGGGACCAACCCAATGAGCAGTTCTTC.

This chain links TRBV19 with TRBJ1-6; D is ambiguous. The V gene's germline CDR1 is LNHDA and CDR2 SQIVND (reference sequence). V lost 7 bases to trimming and J lost 7 bases, with 8 bases between them. The CDR3 has 12 amino acids. In DNA, the CDR3 is TGTGCCAGTACCATCGCGAATTCACCCCTCCACTTT. This codes for CASTIANSPLHF.

Worth noting for this clone: Its ends do not fully match the called genes, so a read error is possible. The V call is TRBV3-1 (or the pseudogene TRBV3-2), the J call TRBJ2-1, with D uncertain. The CDR3 is 12 amino acids. Germline lookup yields CDR1 LGHDT and CDR2 YNNKEL (reference sequence). The CDR3 loop is CASIQDRHEQFF. DNA for the CDR3: TGTGCCAGCATCCAAGATCGGCACGAGCAGTTCTTC.

The gene calls are TRBV30 and TRBJ2-2; 8 bases align to TRBD2. The V segment lost 2 bases and the J segment 8 bases; nucleotides outside the gene matches: 1. Germline V lookup: CDR1 GTSNPN, CDR2 SVGIG (reference sequence). The CDR3 extends over 12 amino acids. This CDR3 reads CAWSSSGGELFF. The CDR3 DNA reads as TGTGCCTGGAGTTCTAGCGGGGGGGAGCTGTTTTTT.

J is TRBJ1-6 and V is TRBV7-8; D gene ambiguous. With 1 base removed from V and 2 bases from J, the gap between germline ends came to 6 bases. Germline V gives CDR1 SGHVS, CDR2 FQNEAQ. This CDR3 is built from 15 residues. This CDR3 is CASSLEIPYNSPLHF. DNA of the CDR3: TGTGCCAGCAGCTTAGAGATCCCCTATAATTCACCCCTCCACTTT.

The chain carries TRBV5-4 and TRBJ1-6; possible D gene TRBD1, 6 bases. The CDR3 contains 15 residues. V was shortened by 0 bases and J by 8 bases, with 12 bases between the two germline ends. Germline-derived CDR1 and CDR2 are SGHNT and YYREEE (reference sequence). The CDR3 protein is CASSLANRQDSPLHF. Here the CDR3 DNA reads TGTGCCAGCAGCTTGGCGAATAGACAGGATTCACCCCTCCACTTT.

The chain uses TRBV6-4 and TRBJ1-2; the D is unclear. Germline V gene data show CDR1 as MRHNA and CDR2 as SNTAGT. CDR3 length equals 13 residues. V lost 4 bases to trimming and J lost 0 bases, with 6 bases between them. The CDR3: CASSAGANYGYTF. As DNA, the CDR3 is TGTGCCAGCAGTGCCGGGGCTAACTATGGCTACACCTTC.

This chain links TRBV24-1 with TRBJ2-7; 8 bases map to TRBD2. From germline, CDR1 is KGHDR and CDR2 SFDVKD. V lost 3 bases to trimming and J lost 0 bases; unmatched junction nucleotides: 3. The CDR3 covers 15 residues. This CDR3 reads CATSDSGSLSYEQYF. CDR3 sequence (DNA): TGTGCCACCAGTGATAGCGGGAGTCTCTCCTACGAGCAGTACTTC.

The V gene is TRBV12-3 or TRBV12-4, the J gene TRBJ2-5; D not certain. This CDR3 contains 13 residues. The V and J ends lost 3 bases and 1 base respectively, with 6 bases between them. The CDR3: CASSFFSQETQYF. The CDR3 coding sequence is TGTGCCAGCAGTTTTTTTAGCCAAGAGACCCAGTACTTC.

V usage is TRBV11-3 and J usage is TRBJ2-3; the D call may be TRBD1 or TRBD2 (5 bases each). V was pared by 0 bases and J by 3 bases, with 13 bases between. Per the germline V gene, CDR1 is SGHNT and CDR2 is YENEEA. CDR3 length equals 16 residues. In DNA form, the CDR3 reads TGTGCCAGCAGCTTAGATGGGGGAATAAGTACAGATACGCAGTATTTT. Residues: CASSLDGGISTDTQYF.

The rearrangement links TRBV4-3 to TRBJ2-7, with D tentatively TRBD2 (5 bases). The CDR3 spans 14 residues. With 0 bases removed from V and 2 bases from J, the gap between germline ends came to 8 bases. Germline-derived CDR1 and CDR2 are LGHNA and YSLEER. The CDR3 reads CASSQDGVTYEQYF. The DNA for the CDR3 is TGCGCCAGCAGCCAAGACGGGGTAACCTACGAGCAGTACTTC.

This clone has only one observation. The V gene is TRBV6-5, the J gene TRBJ1-3; D gene ambiguous. Trimming cost V 5 bases and J 0 bases, with 11 bases left between them. CDR3 length equals 15 residues. Germline V lookup: CDR1 MNHEY, CDR2 SVGAGI. The CDR3: CASSKRTSSGNTIYF. For the CDR3, the DNA is TGTGCCAGCAGTAAGAGAACTAGCTCTGGAAACACCATATATTTT.

The J gene is TRBJ1-1, the V gene TRBV6-4, with a possible D match to TRBD1 (6 bases). The germline gives CDR1 MRHNA, CDR2 SNTAGT. V lost 6 bases, J lost 0 bases, and 11 bases lay in between. There are 14 residues in the CDR3. CDR3 sequence reads: CASRESGVNTEAFF. CDR3 sequence (DNA): TGTGCCAGCAGAGAATCAGGGGTGAACACTGAAGCTTTCTTT.

The V gene is TRBV29-1, the J gene TRBJ2-1; weak D call: TRBD1 (5 bases). V dropped 7 bases and J dropped 5 bases, with 15 bases sitting between them. Germline CDR1 is SQVTM and CDR2 is ANQGSEA. The CDR3 contains 13 residues. CDR3 amino acids: CSDRWGPHNEQFF. The CDR3 DNA reads as TGCAGCGACCGCTGGGGCCCCCACAATGAGCAGTTCTTC.

The J gene is TRBJ1-5, the V gene TRBV7-9, with D unresolved. Germline lookup yields CDR1 SEHNR and CDR2 FQNEAQ (reference sequence). CDR3 length: 14 residues. The V and J ends lost 0 bases and 2 bases respectively, with 5 bases between them. CDR3: CASSLAMGNQPQHF. The CDR3 DNA sequence: TGTGCCAGCAGCTTAGCGATGGGCAATCAGCCCCAGCATTTT.

This clone was picked up one time. Germline and junction disagree at one end, which may indicate a read error. The rearrangement links TRBV4-1 to TRBJ1-5; possible D gene TRBD1, 6 bases. The CDR3 runs 15 residues. CDR1 MGHRA and CDR2 YSYEKL come from the germline V gene. The CDR3 region is CASTQTPGATQPQHF. For the CDR3, the DNA is TGCGCCAGCACCCAAACCCCAGGGGCCACTCAGCCCCAGCATTTT.

The chain carries TRBV25-1 and TRBJ1-1; D gene uncertain. V lost 4 bases, J lost 10 bases, and 16 bases lay in between. The length of the CDR3 is 13 residues. CDR1 is MGHDK and CDR2 is SYGVNS in the germline V gene. The CDR3 sequence: CASSGRTWQGAFF. CDR3 sequence (DNA): TGTGCCAGCAGTGGCCGAACATGGCAAGGAGCTTTCTTT.

V is TRBV7-2 and J is TRBJ2-2; D might be TRBD2 (5 bases). Per the germline V gene, CDR1 is SGHTA and CDR2 is FQGNSA. Trimming removed 4 bases from V and 0 bases from J, with 6 bases in between. This CDR3 has 14 residues. CDR3: CASSWTANTGELFF. CDR3 bases: TGTGCCAGCAGCTGGACTGCGAACACCGGGGAGCTGTTTTTT.